This T cell receptor beta chain came from a study of cytomegalovirus exposure and HLA in healthy donors. Study as a whole: Tens of millions of unique TCRs from HLA-typed donors were held in an early release of data. Study conclusions and caveats: An analysis that came later showed most CMV-associated TCR beta chains appearing HLA-restricted. Available immune exposure information was restricted to CMV serostatus only. Cytomegalovirus association was listed for 164 TCR beta chains.

On this clone: Its matching antigen is unknown.

The CDR3 spans 14 residues. CDR1 is MNHEY, CDR2 SVGAGI, per germline. J lost 4 bases, V lost 5 bases, and 5 bases had no gene match. Amplification used 60 Vbeta primers and 13 Jbeta primers. TCRdb's table, derived via immunoSEQ multiplex PCR, lists solely in-frame clones and lacks some. The sample has approximately 160,000 clones; roughly 80% are singletons. Sequencing was done on a sample of PBMCs. The source of this sequence is a man aged 18 to 29 in good health and CMV-seropositive. The V call is TRBV6-5, the J call TRBJ1-5, with 7 bases fitting TRBD1. The CDR3 nucleotides read TGTGCCAGCAGTAGGGACAGCCAAAATCAGCCCCAGCATTTT. Translating gives CASSRDSQNQPQHF.